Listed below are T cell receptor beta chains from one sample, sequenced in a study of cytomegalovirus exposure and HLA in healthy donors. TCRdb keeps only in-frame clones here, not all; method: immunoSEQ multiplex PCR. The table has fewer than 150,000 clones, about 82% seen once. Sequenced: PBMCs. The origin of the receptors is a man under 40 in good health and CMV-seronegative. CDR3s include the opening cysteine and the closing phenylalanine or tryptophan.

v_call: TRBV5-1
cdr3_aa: CASSLGQMNTEAFF

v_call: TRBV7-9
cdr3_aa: CASSFLAGACEQYF

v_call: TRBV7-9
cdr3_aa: CASSVTGAYEQYF

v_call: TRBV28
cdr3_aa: CASRPDLTGSGELFF

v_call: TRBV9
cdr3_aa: CASSVRGGLGNTIYF

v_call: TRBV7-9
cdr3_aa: CASSLVPGEGEIYF

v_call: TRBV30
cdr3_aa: CAWSVGTGGLNQPQHF

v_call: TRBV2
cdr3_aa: CASGSSSYEQYF

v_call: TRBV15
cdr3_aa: CATSREGLAPALTDTQYF

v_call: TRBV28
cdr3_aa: CASSPPRRAPYEQYF

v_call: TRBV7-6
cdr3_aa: CASTEIGDTGELFF